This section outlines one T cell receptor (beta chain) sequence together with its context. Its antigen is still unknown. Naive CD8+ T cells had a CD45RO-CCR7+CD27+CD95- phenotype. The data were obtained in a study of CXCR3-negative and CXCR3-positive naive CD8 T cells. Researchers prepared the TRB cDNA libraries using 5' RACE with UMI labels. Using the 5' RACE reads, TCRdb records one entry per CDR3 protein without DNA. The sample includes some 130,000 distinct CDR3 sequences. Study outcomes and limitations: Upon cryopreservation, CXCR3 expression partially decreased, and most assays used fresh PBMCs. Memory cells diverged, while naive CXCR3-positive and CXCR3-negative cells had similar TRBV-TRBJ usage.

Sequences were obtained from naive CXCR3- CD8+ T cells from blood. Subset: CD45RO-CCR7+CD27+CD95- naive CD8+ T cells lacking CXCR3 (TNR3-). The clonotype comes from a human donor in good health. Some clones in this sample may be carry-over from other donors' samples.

The CDR3 here is CASSFPDDRRNTEAFF. This chain links TRBV7-9 with TRBJ1-1; TCRdb's D call, TRBD1, is unchecked because there is no DNA. CDR1 and CDR2 (germline): SEHNR, FQNEAQ (reference sequence). The CDR3 contains 16 residues.